A selection of T cell receptor beta chains follows, all from one sample in a study of cytomegalovirus exposure and HLA in healthy donors. Libraries were prepared by immunoSEQ multiplex PCR; TCRdb keeps only in-frame clonotypes and omits some of them. The sample holds 180,000 or so clones; 76% are singletons and the top ten take under 2%. The sample taken for sequencing was PBMCs. These TCRs come from a man aged 18 to 29 in good health and CMV-seronegative. CDR3s include the opening cysteine and the closing phenylalanine or tryptophan. D genes are given only for firm matches. A clone size is listed for some rows: how often the clone was seen (once, few, many), or a class if it is expanded.

>TRBJ2-1|TRBV9|few|TRBD1
CASSVDPGQGVLNEQFF
TGTGCCAGCAGCGTAGACCCGGGACAGGGGGTCTTAAATGAGCAGTTCTTC
>TRBJ1-5|TRBV5-5|-|-
CASSLGGGGVTNQPQHF
TGTGCCAGCAGCTTGGGTGGAGGTGGGGTAACAAATCAGCCCCAGCATTTT
>TRBJ2-2|TRBV27|-|TRBD1
CASKQGAGELFF
TGTGCCAGCAAACAGGGGGCCGGGGAGCTGTTTTTT
>TRBJ2-7|TRBV30|-|TRBD1
CAWRGGQGTFYEQYF
TGTGCCTGGAGGGGGGGACAGGGTACGTTTTACGAGCAGTACTTC
>TRBJ2-3|TRBV11-2|few|-
CASSLEGGPYNTQYF
TGTGCCAGCAGCTTAGAGGGGGGGCCGTACAATACGCAGTATTTT
>TRBJ2-2|TRBV6-5|once|TRBD1
CASSRDRGTGELFF
TGTGCCAGCAGCCGGGACAGGGGCACCGGGGAGCTGTTTTTT
>TRBJ1-4|TRBV6-1|-|-
CASSDRWMGRAIEKLFF
TGTGCCAGCAGTGATCGTTGGATGGGCAGGGCAATTGAAAAACTGTTTTTT
>TRBJ1-5|TRBV7-8|-|-
CASSFRGKDQPQHF
TGTGCCAGCAGCTTTCGGGGGAAGGATCAGCCCCAGCATTTT
>TRBJ2-1|TRBV19|-|TRBD2
CASASGHYNEQFF
TGTGCCAGTGCTAGCGGGCACTACAATGAGCAGTTCTTC
>TRBJ1-5|TRBV21-1|-|-
CASSDRGGFGPQHF
TGTGCCAGCAGCGACCGTGGGGGGTTCGGGCCCCAGCATTTT
>TRBJ1-6|TRBV27|-|-
CASSAGLYNSPLHF
TGTGCCAGCAGTGCCGGACTGTATAATTCACCCCTCCACTTT
>TRBJ1-5|TRBV19|-|-
CATRGLWDQPQHF
TGTGCCACCAGAGGTCTGTGGGATCAGCCCCAGCATTTT
>TRBJ1-1|TRBV19|once|-
CASIPDRGRTEAFF
TGTGCCAGTATCCCCGACCGGGGAAGGACTGAAGCTTTCTTT
>TRBJ1-4|TRBV6-6|-|TRBD1
CASTPPRDREKLFF
TGTGCCAGCACCCCCCCCCGGGACAGGGAAAAACTGTTTTTT
>TRBJ2-1|TRBV7-9|-|-
CASSLNYNEQFF
TGTGCCAGCAGCCTAAATTACAATGAGCAGTTCTTC
>TRBJ2-7|TRBV27|-|-
CASTHGTGSYEQYF
TGTGCCAGCACCCACGGGACTGGCAGCTACGAGCAGTACTTC